The clone carrying this T cell receptor beta chain was counted only a few times. Its antigen is as yet unknown. The CDR3 runs to 15 residues. V lost 2 bases to trimming and J lost 10 bases, with 18 bases between them. CDR1 is KGHSH and CDR2 is LQKENI in the germline V gene. The entry originates in a study of T-cell reconstitution after alpha-beta-depleted transplantation in children. General study points: Surviving recipient T cells and thymic progenitors underlay high day-60 TCRbeta diversity in some patients. Expanded clones from the graft, numbering several hundred, reportedly supplied alpha-beta T cells about two months after transplant. T-cell counts and diversity at one year post-transplant came mainly from newly produced T cells.

Unique molecular identifiers were incorporated into the prepared TCRbeta library. TCRdb fed the PCR reads into MiXCR, producing one record per CDR3 protein. The sample lists roughly 310,000 distinct CDR3 sequences, roughly 21% occurring once. The chain links TRBV18 to TRBJ2-1; D is ambiguous. The TCR originated in a male patient between 10 and 17 years old who had a stem cell transplant for acute lymphoblastic leukemia, so the T cells may come from the graft donor. Sample: PBMCs, mostly from graft donor cells, taken 180 days after TCRalphabeta/CD19-depleted stem cell transplant. The CDR3 sequence is CASSPILRVAAEQFF. In nucleotides, the CDR3 is TGTGCCAGCTCACCAATCCTGCGCGTGGCGGCCGAGCAGTTCTTC.